The 25 T cell receptor beta chains below were found in one sample sequenced in a study of cytomegalovirus exposure and HLA in healthy donors. With 60 Vbeta and 13 Jbeta primers, the PCR was carried out. The table came from immunoSEQ multiplex PCR; TCRdb's copy has only in-frame clones and leaves some out. The profile shows approximately 150,000 clones, roughly 81% of them singletons. Specimen: PBMCs. The receptors were sampled from a female donor in good health and CMV-seronegative.

The chain employs TRBV4-2 and TRBJ1-4; the D is unclear. Trimming took off 0 bases at V and 8 bases at J, with 13 bases between the two ends. The CDR3 runs 15 residues. Germline V gene data show CDR1 as LGHNA and CDR2 as YNFKEQ. CDR3 sequence (DNA): TGTGCCAGCAGCCAAGAAGATGCTGGCCCGGAAAAACTGTTTTTT. It yields the protein CASSQEDAGPEKLFF.

This chain uses TRBV7-3 with TRBJ2-1; perhaps TRBD2 as D (7 bases). CDR1 and CDR2 from the germline V gene are SGHTA and FQGTGA. The CDR3 totals 15 residues. Trimming took off 5 bases at V and 4 bases at J, with 15 bases between the two ends. CDR3 nucleotides: TGTGCCAGCAGCGGGGGGGCAGGAATTTACAATGAGCAGTTCTTC. This codes for CASSGGAGIYNEQFF.

This chain joins TRBV28 and TRBJ2-5, with 10 bases aligning to TRBD1. The J call is doubtful: the DNA matches TRBJ2-7 better. Per germline, CDR1 MDHEN and CDR2 SYDVKM. The CDR3 is 15 residues long. CDR3 DNA: TGTGCCAGCAGTTTATGGACAGGGGGCGATCCCGAGCAGTACTTC. Its translation is CASSLWTGGDPEQYF.

CDR3: CASSGGGGTNEKLFF. DNA for the CDR3: TGTGCCAGCAGCGGAGGGGGTGGAACTAATGAAAAACTGTTTTTT. The V gene is TRBV9, the J gene TRBJ1-4, with D possibly TRBD1 on 6 matching bases. The CDR3 loop spans 15 amino acids. The V gene lost 3 bases and the J gene lost 1 base, with 10 bases spanning the gap. Germline lookup yields CDR1 SGDLS and CDR2 YYNGEE.

This sequence joins TRBV5-1 and TRBJ2-1; D may be TRBD2 (6 bases). This CDR3 is 16 amino acids long. Germline assignment: CDR1 SGHRS and CDR2 YFSETQ. Trimming shortened V by 3 bases and J by 10 bases, and 23 bases separated the two germline ends. In nucleotides, the CDR3 is TGCGCCAGCAGCTACTACGGGACCCCCATCGGGGGAGAGCAGTTCTTC. It translates to CASSYYGTPIGGEQFF.

The chain joins TRBV7-9 to TRBJ1-5, with unresolved D. The V gene's germline CDR1 is SEHNR and CDR2 FQNEAQ (reference sequence). With 1 base removed from V and 4 bases from J, the gap between germline ends came to 14 bases. This CDR3 region has 16 residues. The CDR3 region has the DNA TGTGCCAGCAGCTTAGTGAGGAGTGGTCGAAATCAGCCCCAGCATTTT. Translated: CASSLVRSGRNQPQHF.

The rearrangement joins TRBV5-4 to TRBJ2-1; perhaps TRBD2 as D (5 bases). The CDR3 has 14 amino acids. The V gene's germline CDR1 is SGHNT and CDR2 YYREEE (reference sequence). V dropped 5 bases and J dropped 0 bases, with 9 bases sitting between them. The CDR3 nucleotides are TGTGCCAGCAGGGACGGACTCTCCTACAATGAGCAGTTCTTC. Its protein product is CASRDGLSYNEQFF.

This sequence joins TRBV11-2 and TRBJ2-1; TRBD2 agrees at 12 bases. The V segment lost 1 base and the J segment 8 bases; nucleotides outside the gene matches: 12. The germline V gene has CDR1 SGHAT and CDR2 FQNNGV. CDR3 length equals 18 residues. CDR3 DNA: TGTGCCAGCAGCTTAGGAGTACGTTCTAGCGGGGGGGCGGATGAGCAGTTCTTC. This encodes CASSLGVRSSGGADEQFF.

The J gene is TRBJ1-2, the V gene TRBV6-1; 7 bases are a match to TRBD1. The length of the CDR3 is 15 residues. J lost 1 base, V lost 6 bases, and 8 bases had no gene match. Germline V gene lookup returns CDR1 MNHNS and CDR2 SASEGT. CDR3 coding DNA: TGTGCCAGCAGGACAGGGAGCGACCTTAACTATGGCTACACCTTC. It is translated as CASRTGSDLNYGYTF.

This chain joins TRBV11-3 and TRBJ2-1; 11 bases are a match to TRBD2. CDR3 length: 17 residues. V dropped 7 bases and J dropped 4; count of bases not matched to a gene: 12. Germline CDR1 and CDR2: SGHNT and YENEEA. The CDR3 DNA sequence: TGTGCCAGCACAAAAACCGGGGGGACTAGCGGATACAATGAGCAGTTCTTC. Translation: CASTKTGGTSGYNEQFF.

The chain couples TRBV7-3 to TRBJ1-5; no firm D call. Germline V gives CDR1 SGHTA, CDR2 FQGTGA. The germline V and J ends were trimmed by 5 bases and 11 bases, with 10 bases remaining between them. The CDR3 is made up of 11 amino acids. Written as DNA, the CDR3 is TGTGCCAGCAGCCCGCACCCGGCCCAGCATTTT. Translation: CASSPHPAQHF.

This clone was seen a few times. V gene TRBV27 combines with J gene TRBJ1-5; D perhaps matches TRBD1 (5 bases). Germline V gene lookup returns CDR1 MNHEY and CDR2 SMNVEV (reference sequence). Trimming removed 8 bases from V and 3 bases from J, with 11 bases in between. The CDR3 runs 13 residues. CDR3 sequence: CASRLGPNQPQHF. CDR3 coding DNA: TGTGCCAGCCGGCTGGGGCCCAATCAGCCCCAGCATTTT.

The chain has TRBV6-5 and TRBJ1-1; D remains unclear. Germline loops: CDR1 MNHEY, CDR2 SVGAGI. V lost 5 bases and J 5 bases, leaving 12 bases between the germline ends. CDR3 length equals 13 residues. The CDR3, as DNA: TGTGCCAGCAGTCACAATTCGGGGACTGAAGCTTTCTTT. This codes for CASSHNSGTEAFF.

A single count supports this clone. The V gene is TRBV5-1, the J gene TRBJ2-3, with D possibly being TRBD1 (6 bases). The CDR3 consists of 13 residues. Germline V gives CDR1 SGHRS, CDR2 YFSETQ. V gave up 4 bases and J gave up 4 bases, with 10 bases separating them. DNA of the CDR3: TGCGCCAGCAGCCTAGCAGGGGCAGATACGCAGTATTTT. The encoded protein is CASSLAGADTQYF. Complete variable domain (other parts from reference TRBV5-1 and TRBJ2-3): KAGVTQTPRYLIKTRGQQVTLSCSPISGHRSVSWYQQTPGQGLQFLFEYFSETQRNKGNFPGRFSGRQFSNSRSEMNVSTLELGDSALYLCASSLAGADTQYFGPGTRLTVL.

The rearrangement joins TRBV28 to TRBJ1-4, with TRBD1 matching over 7 bases. The germline gives CDR1 MDHEN, CDR2 SYDVKM. The J segment lost 8 bases and the V segment lost 5 bases, leaving 8 bases of the junction unmatched. The CDR3 loop spans 14 amino acids. This CDR3 reads CASSPGGPEEKLFF. In DNA, the CDR3 is TGTGCCAGCAGTCCAGGGGGGCCGGAGGAAAAACTGTTTTTT. The entire variable domain, with the rest obtained from reference TRBV28 and TRBJ1-4, is as follows: DVKVTQSSRYLVKRTGEKVFLECVQDMDHENMFWYRQDPGLGLRLIYFSYDVKMKEKGDIPEGYSVSREKKERFSLILESASTNQTSMYLCASSPGGPEEKLFFGSGTQLSVL.

J is TRBJ2-1 and V is TRBV5-1; 9 positions agree with TRBD1. V lost 4 bases to trimming and J lost 7 bases; unmatched junction nucleotides: 9. The CDR3 sequence is 15 residues long. Germline assignment: CDR1 SGHRS and CDR2 YFSETQ. The CDR3 DNA reads as TGCGCCAGCAGCCCTGACAGGGGGATGGGGAATGAGCAGTTCTTC. This encodes CASSPDRGMGNEQFF. Drawing the rest from reference TRBV5-1 and TRBJ2-1, the complete variable domain is KAGVTQTPRYLIKTRGQQVTLSCSPISGHRSVSWYQQTPGQGLQFLFEYFSETQRNKGNFPGRFSGRQFSNSRSEMNVSTLELGDSALYLCASSPDRGMGNEQFFGPGTRLTVL.

The V call is TRBV5-6, the J call TRBJ1-1, with D possibly matching TRBD1 (5 bases). This CDR3 is built from 13 residues. V lost 6 bases, J lost 6 bases, and 15 bases lay in between. Germline CDR1 SGHDT, CDR2 YYEEEE. CDR3 protein: CASKGIGGAEAFF. For the CDR3, the DNA is TGTGCCAGCAAGGGGATCGGGGGGGCTGAAGCTTTCTTT.

The sample holds a few counts of this clone. This chain joins TRBV29-1 and TRBJ1-2, with a weak D call TRBD1 (6 bases). V was shortened by 4 bases and J by 5 bases, with 11 bases between the two germline ends. The CDR3 runs 12 residues. Germline lookup yields CDR1 SQVTM and CDR2 ANQGSEA. CDR3: CSVGHREYGYTF. CDR3 in DNA: TGCAGCGTTGGGCACAGGGAATATGGCTACACCTTC.

The gene calls are TRBV6-5 and TRBJ2-5, with 8 bases matching TRBD1. Matching the DNA end better, TRBJ2-7 makes the J call doubtful. The germline V gene has CDR1 MNHEY and CDR2 SVGAGI. The CDR3 spans 13 residues. The CDR3 DNA reads TGTGCCAGCAGTCCGACAGGGGTCTACGAGCAGTACTTC. It specifies CASSPTGVYEQYF.

The chain couples TRBV4-2 to TRBJ2-7; 8 positions agree with TRBD2. There are 15 residues in the CDR3. The germline V gene encodes CDR1 LGHNA and CDR2 YNFKEQ. With V trimmed by 1 base and J by 3 bases, 5 bases remained unmatched. CDR3: CASSQAGTSGYEQYF. The CDR3 coding sequence is TGTGCCAGCAGCCAAGCCGGGACTAGTGGCTACGAGCAGTACTTC.

The J gene is TRBJ2-7, the V gene TRBV13, with D hard to call. The CDR3 is made up of 12 amino acids. Deletions cut 3 bases from V and 3 bases from J, with 6 bases between. Germline V gene lookup returns CDR1 PRHDT and CDR2 FYEKMQ (reference sequence). The CDR3 loop is CASSFSYYEQYF. The DNA of the CDR3 is TGTGCCAGCAGCTTCTCCTACTACGAGCAGTACTTC.

The sample holds one count of this clone. The chain links TRBV2 to TRBJ2-3; D might be TRBD2 (5 bases). With 3 bases removed from V and 6 bases from J, the gap between germline ends came to 13 bases. This CDR3 has 14 amino acids. Germline CDR1 SNHLY, CDR2 FYNNEI. In DNA, the CDR3 is TGTGCCAGCAGTGAGACCGGGATCGGGGATACGCAGTATTTT. Amino acids: CASSETGIGDTQYF.

The chain is built from TRBV23-1 and TRBJ2-1, with TRBD1 matching over 9 bases. TRBV23-1 has ORF status, its function being uncertain. CDR3 size: 15 residues. The J segment lost 7 bases and the V segment lost 7 bases, leaving 11 bases of the junction unmatched. The CDR3, as DNA: TGCGCCAGCACCAAAACGGGACAGGGTGGGAATGAGCAGTTCTTC. Protein sequence: CASTKTGQGGNEQFF.

J is TRBJ1-2 and V is TRBV15, with a tentative D call TRBD1 (5 bases). Looked up from germline, CDR1 is LNHNV and CDR2 is YYDKDF (reference sequence). The CDR3 has 14 residues. The germline V and J ends were trimmed by 3 bases and 3 bases, with 11 bases remaining between them. The CDR3 DNA sequence: TGTGCCACCAGCAGGGCGGGGGTCGACTATGGCTACACCTTC. Translating gives CATSRAGVDYGYTF.

V and J are TRBV30 and TRBJ2-7, with TRBD2 matching over 7 bases. The CDR3 loop spans 15 amino acids. CDR1 and CDR2 (germline): GTSNPN, SVGIG (reference sequence). After removal of 0 bases from V and 1 base from J, the junction contained 6 bases not matched to a gene. Written as DNA, the CDR3 is TGTGCCTGGAGTGTAGCGGCGGGAGAGTCCTACGAGCAGTACTTC. It codes for CAWSVAAGESYEQYF. The full variable domain, in which reference TRBV30 and TRBJ2-7 provide the parts outside the CDR3, is SQTIHQWPATLVQPVGSPLSLECTVEGTSNPNLYWYRQAAGRGLQLLFYSVGIGQISSEVPQNLSASRPQDRQFILSSKKLLLSDSGFYLCAWSVAAGESYEQYFGPGTRLTVT.